The clone carrying this T cell receptor beta chain was detected once. The antigen remains unidentified. Graft-derived tissue was subjected to processing to liberate intraepithelial and lamina propria lymphocytes. The data are from a study of graft-versus-host responses after intestinal transplantation. The data were produced by immunoSEQ multiplex PCR, yet TCRdb's version contains in-frame clones alone and is incomplete. The sample carries thousands of clones, around 74% recorded once. Whole-study findings and limits: The recipient marrow held GvH clones, and some of them showed up first in ileum or blood.

This TCR derives from a human patient who received an intestinal transplant, so some T cells may come from the graft donor. This specimen was ileum tissue, taken 494 days after intestinal transplant.

The CDR3 region has the DNA TGTGCCACCAGCAGTTACAGGGGCACAAATCAGCCCCAGCATTTT. It translates to CATSSYRGTNQPQHF. The chain combines TRBV15 with TRBJ1-5; the match to TRBD1 covers 7 bases. Germline-derived CDR1 and CDR2 are LNHNV and YYDKDF (reference sequence). J gave up 4 bases and V 3 bases, and 6 bases lay outside the gene matches. CDR3 length equals 15 residues. Full variable domain (rest looked up from reference TRBV15 and TRBJ1-5): DAMVIQNPRYQVTQFGKPVTLSCSQTLNHNVMYWYQQKSSQAPKLLFHYYDKDFNNEADTPDNFQSRRPNTSFCFLDIRSPGLGDTAMYLCATSSYRGTNQPQHFGDGTRLSIL.